The 13 T cell receptor beta chains listed next were all sequenced from one sample in a study of blood T cell repertoires in COVID-19. TCRdb keeps only in-frame clones here, not all; method: immunoSEQ multiplex PCR. Counted here are just under 65,000 clones, roughly three quarters occurring once; the ten biggest clones make up 50%. The specimen sequenced was peripheral blood. These receptors were collected from an elderly woman with acute or convalescent COVID-19.

This clone was seen only once. The rearrangement uses TRBV5-1 and TRBJ1-1, with D unclear. CDR1 SGHRS and CDR2 YFSETQ come from the germline V gene. V was trimmed by 2 bases and J by 2 bases, leaving 10 bases between them. This CDR3 spans 14 amino acids. The chain's CDR3 is CASSLNGINTEAFF. CDR3 DNA sequence: TGCGCCAGCAGCTTAAACGGGATAAACACTGAAGCTTTCTTT.

This chain links TRBV19 with TRBJ2-7; D perhaps matches TRBD2 (6 bases). CDR1 is LNHDA, CDR2 SQIVND, per germline (reference sequence). The CDR3 sequence is 14 residues long. V lost 3 bases to trimming and J lost 3 bases, with 12 bases between them. The DNA for the CDR3 is TGTGCCAGTAGTATCACACGGCGGGACTACGAGCAGTACTTC. Its protein product is CASSITRRDYEQYF.

CDR3 protein: CASSLDWGVEKLFF. Here the CDR3 DNA reads TGTGCCAGCAGCTTAGATTGGGGAGTTGAAAAACTGTTTTTT. The chain recombines TRBV7-8 with TRBJ1-4; no clear D. Germline lookup yields CDR1 SGHVS and CDR2 FQNEAQ. The germline V and J ends were trimmed by 1 base and 7 bases, with 10 bases remaining between them. CDR3 length: 14 amino acids.

The V and J genes are TRBV28 and TRBJ2-3; D may be TRBD1 (6 bases). Trimming took 6 bases from V and 3 from J, leaving 10 bases between them. This CDR3 region has 13 residues. Per germline, CDR1 MDHEN and CDR2 SYDVKM. The CDR3 DNA reads TGTGCCAGCAGGAAACAGGGAACAGATACGCAGTATTTT. Amino acids: CASRKQGTDTQYF.

The chain carries TRBV5-1 and TRBJ1-1; 10 positions agree with TRBD1. CDR1 and CDR2 (germline): SGHRS, YFSETQ. V was pared by 4 bases and J by 7 bases, with 7 bases of the junction left unmatched. This CDR3 contains 14 residues. The CDR3 DNA is TGCGCCAGCAGCAATCGACAGGGGGCGGGTGAAGCTTTCTTT. The encoded protein is CASSNRQGAGEAFF.

J is TRBJ2-2 and V is TRBV5-1, with D possibly being TRBD1 (6 bases). This CDR3 region has 15 residues. CDR1 and CDR2 (germline): SGHRS, YFSETQ. V lost 4 bases to trimming and J lost 2 bases, with 12 bases between them. The CDR3 DNA reads TGCGCCAGCAGCCATGGGACATCTAACACCGGGGAGCTGTTTTTT. Protein sequence: CASSHGTSNTGELFF. The full variable domain, completed using reference TRBV5-1 and TRBJ2-2, is KAGVTQTPRYLIKTRGQQVTLSCSPISGHRSVSWYQQTPGQGLQFLFEYFSETQRNKGNFPGRFSGRQFSNSRSEMNVSTLELGDSALYLCASSHGTSNTGELFFGEGSRLTVL.

V and J are TRBV18 and TRBJ2-7; 9 bases line up with TRBD1. Germline V gene sequence: CDR1 KGHSH, CDR2 LQKENI. The CDR3 extends over 15 amino acids. V dropped 3 bases and J dropped 1; count of bases not matched to a gene: 4. This CDR3 is CASSPRTGVSYEQYF. As DNA, the CDR3 is TGTGCCAGCTCACCTCGGACAGGGGTGTCCTACGAGCAGTACTTC.

The J gene is TRBJ2-2, the V gene TRBV25-1; D is possibly TRBD2 (5 bases). This CDR3 has 13 residues. V lost 4 bases and J lost 12, with 15 bases in between. Germline lookup yields CDR1 MGHDK and CDR2 SYGVNS. The CDR3, as DNA: TGTGCCAGCAGTGTTCACTCGGGGTGGAAGCTGTTTTTT. It is translated as CASSVHSGWKLFF.

The J gene is TRBJ2-1, the V gene TRBV9; tentative D call: TRBD2 (6 bases). The CDR3 is 15 residues long. The V and J ends lost 0 bases and 5 bases respectively, with 12 bases between them. CDR1 SGDLS and CDR2 YYNGEE come from the germline V gene. CDR3 amino acids: CASSVAPTSHNEQFF. In DNA, the CDR3 is TGTGCCAGCAGCGTAGCCCCTACTAGCCACAATGAGCAGTTCTTC.

This clone was detected only a few times. The chain joins TRBV5-4 to TRBJ2-5; 8 nucleotides agree with TRBD2. V was clipped by 4 bases and J by 5 bases; unmatched bases: 10. Germline V gene data show CDR1 as SGHNT and CDR2 as YYREEE (reference sequence). The CDR3 runs to 15 residues. The CDR3 DNA is TGTGCCAGCAGCCCTGGGGGACTAGGGGGGGAGACCCAGTACTTC. It encodes CASSPGGLGGETQYF.

The V call is TRBV19, the J call TRBJ2-1, with 11 bases that match TRBD2. Per the germline V gene, CDR1 is LNHDA and CDR2 is SQIVND (reference sequence). V trimming: 3 bases; J trimming: 3 bases; junction bases outside the gene matches: 7. This CDR3 has 17 amino acids. This CDR3 is CASSIGGLAGYYNEQFF. The CDR3 nucleotides read TGTGCCAGTAGTATCGGAGGACTAGCGGGCTACTACAATGAGCAGTTCTTC.

This chain connects TRBV20-1 to TRBJ1-1; perhaps TRBD1 as D (6 bases). CDR3 length equals 12 residues. Germline lookup yields CDR1 DFQATT and CDR2 SNEGSKA (reference sequence). The V end was cut by 3 bases, the J end by 4 bases, with 9 bases between. Written as DNA, the CDR3 is TGCAGTGCTAGTGGGGGGCCCACTGAAGCTTTCTTT. It translates to CSASGGPTEAFF.

The chain recombines TRBV7-9 with TRBJ2-3; TRBD2 agrees at 13 bases. There are 15 residues in the CDR3. The germline CDR1 and CDR2 sequences are SEHNR and FQNEAQ (reference sequence). V trimming: 5 bases; J trimming: 9 bases; junction bases outside the gene matches: 8. CDR3 nucleotide sequence: TGTGCCAGCAGCACAGGACTAGCGGGAGTCTTGACGCAGTATTTT. Amino acid sequence: CASSTGLAGVLTQYF.